These 31 T cell receptor beta chains were all obtained from the same sample, sequenced in a study of T-cell memory formation after mild COVID-19. TCRdb reprocessed the 5' RACE reads with MiXCR, giving one entry per CDR3 protein. The sample consists of roughly 600,000 distinct CDR3 sequences, 15% to 20% of them appearing once. The material sequenced was PBMCs or a T cell subset sorted from them (not recorded which). The receptors were sampled from an adult woman who had mild COVID-19 (a few samples of this study predate the infection). Cell type and time point are not known.

This clonotype was seen more than once but under ten times. This chain uses TRBV12-3 or TRBV12-4 with TRBJ1-1, with D perhaps TRBD1 (6 bases). V was clipped by 7 bases and J by 2 bases, with 8 bases between them. The CDR3 contains 12 residues. DNA of the CDR3: TGTGCCAGCACAGGGGAAAACACTGAAGCTTTCTTT. This gives the protein CASTGENTEAFF.

In its sample, this clonotype was seen a few times. V is TRBV3-1 and J is TRBJ2-7; 13 positions match TRBD2. Germline CDR1 and CDR2: LGHDT and YNNKEL (reference sequence). V trimming: 5 bases; J trimming: 2 bases; junction bases outside the gene matches: 12. The CDR3 runs 18 residues. DNA of the CDR3: TGTGCCAGCAGCACGCGGACTAGCGGGGGAAGTTTTCCCTACGAGCAGTACTTC. Translating gives CASSTRTSGGSFPYEQYF.

The chain combines TRBV20-1 with TRBJ1-5; D remains ambiguous. This CDR3 spans 16 amino acids. Germline V lookup: CDR1 DFQATT, CDR2 SNEGSKA (reference sequence). V lost 5 bases to trimming and J lost 0 bases, with 17 bases between them. The CDR3 is CSAGWRTEYSNQPQHF. The CDR3 DNA reads as TGCAGTGCTGGGTGGCGGACCGAGTATAGCAATCAGCCCCAGCATTTT.

This clonotype showed up many times. The chain links TRBV12-3 or TRBV12-4 to TRBJ2-3; perhaps TRBD1 as D (6 bases). V lost 1 base, J lost 0 bases, and 14 bases lay in between. The CDR3 sequence is 17 residues long. CDR3 loop: CASSLEGAGASTDTQYF. DNA for the CDR3: TGTGCCAGCAGTTTAGAAGGGGCAGGGGCAAGCACAGATACGCAGTATTTT.

This rearrangement joins TRBV4-3 to TRBJ2-5, with D unresolved. The germline V gene has CDR1 LGHNA and CDR2 YSLEER. The CDR3 loop spans 16 amino acids. Trimming shortened V by 0 bases and J by 3 bases, and 14 bases separated the two germline ends. CDR3 residues: CASSQDVLRSEETQYF. CDR3 DNA: TGCGCCAGCAGCCAAGATGTTTTGAGGTCTGAAGAGACCCAGTACTTC.

The CDR3: CASSDGGAPFHEQFF. Here the CDR3 DNA reads TGTGCCAGCAGCGACGGGGGGGCCCCATTCCATGAGCAGTTCTTC. V usage is TRBV9 and J usage is TRBJ2-1; TRBD2 matches 8 bases. The length of the CDR3 is 15 residues. J gave up 8 bases and V 3 bases, and 10 bases lay outside the gene matches. In germline, CDR1 is SGDLS, CDR2 YYNGEE.

The V and J genes are TRBV20-1 and TRBJ2-3; 7 bases align to TRBD1. Trimming took 5 bases from V and 0 from J; bases not matched to a gene: 5. Germline V gene sequence: CDR1 DFQATT, CDR2 SNEGSKA (reference sequence). The CDR3 loop spans 14 amino acids. CDR3 nucleotide sequence: TGCAGTGCTCATACAGGGGCTAGCACAGATACGCAGTATTTT. Its translation is CSAHTGASTDTQYF.

V usage is TRBV3-1 and J usage is TRBJ2-4; possible D gene TRBD1, 5 bases. Germline values: CDR1 LGHDT, CDR2 YNNKEL (reference sequence). The V and J ends lost 3 bases and 6 bases respectively, with 12 bases between them. CDR3 length equals 14 residues. This CDR3 reads CASSQKGQGNIQYF. The CDR3 DNA reads as TGTGCCAGCAGCCAGAAGGGGCAGGGAAACATTCAGTACTTC.

This clonotype was counted many times. V is TRBV4-2 and J is TRBJ2-2, with 7 bases lining up with TRBD2. Germline V gene sequence: CDR1 LGHNA, CDR2 YNFKEQ. J was trimmed by 2 bases and V by 3 bases; bases with no gene match: 6. The CDR3 has 16 residues. The CDR3 coding sequence is TGTGCCAGCAGCCAGGAAGCGGGATCAAACACCGGGGAGCTGTTTTTT. It specifies CASSQEAGSNTGELFF.

The chain recombines TRBV29-1 with TRBJ1-1; D gene unclear. The V and J ends lost 5 bases and 1 base respectively, with 14 bases between them. Germline lookup yields CDR1 SQVTM and CDR2 ANQGSEA. The CDR3 consists of 14 residues. The CDR3 is CSVSDVVANTEAFF. CDR3 DNA sequence: TGCAGCGTTAGTGATGTAGTCGCGAACACTGAAGCTTTCTTT. Full variable domain (rest looked up from reference TRBV29-1 and TRBJ1-1): SAVISQKPSRDICQRGTSLTIQCQVDSQVTMMFWYRQQPGQSLTLIATANQGSEATYESGFVIDKFPISRPNLTFSTLTVSNMSPEDSSIYLCSVSDVVANTEAFFGQGTRLTVV.

In this sample, this clonotype turned up a few times. The CDR3 DNA reads TGTGCCACCAGCAGAGCCAACCACGGGGAGCTGTTTTTT. The encoded protein is CATSRANHGELFF. This rearrangement joins TRBV15 to TRBJ2-2, with unresolved D. Trimming took off 1 base at V and 7 bases at J, with 7 bases between the two ends. The CDR3 is made up of 13 amino acids. Germline-derived CDR1 and CDR2 are LNHNV and YYDKDF (reference sequence). Filled out from reference TRBV15 and TRBJ2-2, the complete variable domain reads DAMVIQNPRYQVTQFGKPVTLSCSQTLNHNVMYWYQQKSSQAPKLLFHYYDKDFNNEADTPDNFQSRRPNTSFCFLDIRSPGLGDTAMYLCATSRANHGELFFGEGSRLTVL.

The genes are TRBV20-1 and TRBJ1-2, with D possibly being TRBD1 (6 bases). This CDR3 has 11 amino acids. The germline V gene encodes CDR1 DFQATT and CDR2 SNEGSKA (reference sequence). The CDR3 bases are TGCAGCTCTACAGGGAGCTATGGCTACACCTTC. Its translation: CSSTGSYGYTF.

The rearrangement links TRBV4-1 to TRBJ2-5; the match to TRBD2 covers 13 bases. V lost 3 bases to trimming and J lost 2 bases; unmatched junction nucleotides: 18. The CDR3 is 21 residues long. CDR1 is MGHRA and CDR2 is YSYEKL in the germline V gene. Written as DNA, the CDR3 is TGCGCCAGCAGCCACCGTATTACTAGCGGGGGGGCAATCGACGAACAAGAGACCCAGTACTTC. Translating it yields CASSHRITSGGAIDEQETQYF.

The chain recombines TRBV4-2 with TRBJ2-2; 8 bases map to TRBD2. The CDR3 consists of 19 residues. Germline CDR1 LGHNA, CDR2 YNFKEQ. The J segment lost 4 bases and the V segment lost 0 bases, leaving 13 bases of the junction unmatched. In DNA, the CDR3 is TGTGCCAGCAGCCAAGACGGACTCACGGTAGCGGGGCCCACCGGGGAGCTGTTTTTT. This codes for CASSQDGLTVAGPTGELFF.

This clonotype was detected many times. The chain employs TRBV5-1 and TRBJ1-1; 10 bases align to TRBD1. Germline lookup yields CDR1 SGHRS and CDR2 YFSETQ. V lost 0 bases and J lost 12; bases outside the gene matches: 8. CDR3 length: 14 amino acids. Here the CDR3 DNA reads TGCGCCAGCAGCTTGGAAGGGACAGGGGTTGTTCCTTTCTTT. It codes for CASSLEGTGVVPFF.

The J gene is TRBJ2-5, the V gene TRBV10-3; 8 bases fit TRBD2. CDR3 length: 15 amino acids. Germline V gives CDR1 ENHRY, CDR2 SYGVKD. The V gene end was trimmed by 10 bases and the J gene end by 1 base; junction bases not matched to a gene: 11. The CDR3 DNA reads TGTGCCACCAAATTGGCGGGGGGTTTCCAAGAGACCCAGTACTTC. Protein sequence: CATKLAGGFQETQYF.

The sample holds many counts of this clonotype. V gene TRBV5-1 combines with J gene TRBJ2-3, with D possibly being TRBD1 (6 bases). V lost 0 bases to trimming and J lost 0 bases, with 11 bases between them. This CDR3 is 16 amino acids long. Germline V gene data show CDR1 as SGHRS and CDR2 as YFSETQ. CDR3 sequence: CASSLAGTPSTDTQYF. DNA for the CDR3: TGCGCCAGCAGCTTGGCCGGGACACCTAGCACAGATACGCAGTATTTT.

The chain links TRBV4-1 to TRBJ1-2, with a possible D match to TRBD1 (5 bases). V gave up 3 bases and J gave up 6 bases, with 17 bases separating them. Per germline, CDR1 MGHRA and CDR2 YSYEKL. The CDR3 sequence is 15 residues long. DNA of the CDR3: TGCGCCAGCAGCCATTTTACTACAGGATCTAATGGCTACACCTTC. Translated, it gives CASSHFTTGSNGYTF.

The chain employs TRBV29-1 and TRBJ2-7; weak D call: TRBD1 (5 bases). There are 14 residues in the CDR3. CDR1 SQVTM and CDR2 ANQGSEA come from the germline V gene. V was clipped by 4 bases and J by 4 bases, with 17 bases between them. Here the CDR3 DNA reads TGCAGCGTTGTCCAGCAGGGAAGTGATTACGAGCAGTACTTC. Translation gives CSVVQQGSDYEQYF.

This clonotype was seen only once. The CDR3 spells CAWKREQGEFNYGYTF. The DNA for the CDR3 is TGTGCCTGGAAGCGCGAACAGGGGGAATTCAACTATGGCTACACCTTC. The J gene is TRBJ1-2, the V gene TRBV30; 8 positions agree with TRBD1. Germline values: CDR1 GTSNPN, CDR2 SVGIG (reference sequence). J gave up 2 bases and V 4 bases, and 12 bases lay outside the gene matches. CDR3 length equals 16 residues.

This chain uses TRBV29-1 with TRBJ1-1; tentative D call: TRBD1 (6 bases). Between the trimmed V and J ends, which lost 5 bases and 5 bases, there was a span of 15 bases. The CDR3 consists of 13 residues. Per germline, CDR1 SQVTM and CDR2 ANQGSEA. Here the CDR3 reads CSVSSGVGTEAFF. CDR3 nucleotides: TGCAGCGTTTCTTCAGGGGTGGGGACTGAAGCTTTCTTT.

The sample holds a few counts of this clonotype. The J gene is TRBJ2-1, the V gene TRBV4-3, with 8 bases aligning to TRBD2. This CDR3 is 16 amino acids long. In germline, CDR1 is LGHNA, CDR2 YSLEER. Germline trimming cut 1 base from V and 4 bases from J; bases unmatched to any gene: 6. CDR3 sequence (DNA): TGCGCCAGCAGCCAAGCATTAGCGGGACCGTACAATGAGCAGTTCTTC. The encoded protein is CASSQALAGPYNEQFF.

The V and J genes are TRBV5-4 and TRBJ2-3, with TRBD2 identical over 7 bases. The CDR3 loop spans 17 amino acids. From germline, CDR1 is SGHNT and CDR2 YYREEE (reference sequence). Trimming removed 0 bases from V and 2 bases from J; junction bases left unmatched: 9. CDR3 DNA sequence: TGTGCCAGCAGCTTGGATCCCTTCCGGGACTACACAGATACGCAGTATTTT. Protein: CASSLDPFRDYTDTQYF.

The CDR3 bases are TGTGCCAGTAGTAGAACGGGACTAGCGGGAGTATTCTCTGGGGCCAACGTCCTGACTTTC. Its translation is CASSRTGLAGVFSGANVLTF. The chain employs TRBV19 and TRBJ2-6, with 14 positions matching TRBD2. V was clipped by 4 bases and J by 0 bases; unmatched bases: 8. CDR3 size: 20 residues. Looked up from germline, CDR1 is LNHDA and CDR2 is SQIVND (reference sequence).

This clonotype was observed a handful of times. The V call is TRBV10-3, the J call TRBJ2-7; no reliable D call. The V end lost 0 bases, the J end lost 2 bases, and 8 bases lay between the germline ends. CDR1 is ENHRY, CDR2 SYGVKD, per germline. CDR3 size: 14 residues. CDR3 protein: CAISESAEPYEQYF. In DNA, the CDR3 is TGTGCCATCAGTGAGTCGGCAGAGCCCTACGAGCAGTACTTC.

CDR3 in DNA: TGTGCCAGCAGCTATAGCATGGCAGCCATATATGGCTACACCTTC. Protein: CASSYSMAAIYGYTF. The chain couples TRBV7-9 to TRBJ1-2; D gene unclear. V was cut by 4 bases and J by 5 bases, with 17 bases left in between. The CDR3 sequence is 15 residues long. Germline V gene data show CDR1 as SEHNR and CDR2 as FQNEAQ (reference sequence).

This clonotype was observed at least ten times. One end of the junction is discordant with germline, which a read error may explain. This chain joins TRBV12-3 or TRBV12-4 and TRBJ2-2, with 7 bases identical to TRBD2. There are 14 residues in the CDR3. In nucleotides, the CDR3 is TGTGCCAGCAGTATAGCGGGTGCCACCGGGGAGCTGTTTTTT. As protein: CASSIAGATGELFF.

The rearrangement uses TRBV5-1 and TRBJ2-3; D might be TRBD2 (7 bases). The CDR3 has 14 amino acids. The V end lost 4 bases, the J end lost 4 bases, and 13 bases lay between the germline ends. CDR1 SGHRS and CDR2 YFSETQ come from the germline V gene. The CDR3 spells CASSVRGGADTQYF. In nucleotides, the CDR3 is TGCGCCAGCAGCGTAAGAGGGGGGGCAGATACGCAGTATTTT.

The chain carries TRBV20-1 and TRBJ1-1, with D tentatively TRBD1 (5 bases). The germline CDR1 and CDR2 sequences are DFQATT and SNEGSKA (reference sequence). Trimming pared 6 bases from V and 0 bases from J, leaving 11 bases between. This CDR3 has 13 amino acids. The CDR3 sequence is CSAEGIMNTEAFF. Written as DNA, the CDR3 is TGCAGTGCGGAGGGGATTATGAACACTGAAGCTTTCTTT.

This clonotype showed up just a few times. This chain connects TRBV7-3 to TRBJ2-1; D tentatively fits TRBD1 or TRBD2 (5 bases each). The CDR3 totals 16 residues. Trimming shortened V by 5 bases and J by 8 bases, and 22 bases separated the two germline ends. CDR1 and CDR2 from the germline V gene are SGHTA and FQGTGA. The CDR3 bases are TGTGCCAGCAGCCCGGGGCCTAAGACCGTTCCCGATGAGCAGTTCTTC. It codes for CASSPGPKTVPDEQFF. Together with reference TRBV7-3 and TRBJ2-1, the CDR3 gives the full variable domain: GAGVSQTPSNKVTEKGKYVELRCDPISGHTALYWYRQSLGQGPEFLIYFQGTGAADDSGLPNDRFFAVRPEGSVSTLKIQRTERGDSAVYLCASSPGPKTVPDEQFFGPGTRLTVL.

This clonotype was seen more than once but under ten times. The chain uses TRBV5-1 and TRBJ2-6; TRBD1 or TRBD2 may be the D gene (5 bases each). CDR1 and CDR2 from the germline V gene are SGHRS and YFSETQ. The CDR3 spans 16 residues. V was trimmed by 1 base and J by 2 bases, leaving 10 bases between them. CDR3 amino acids: CASSLMGVPGANVLTF. CDR3 DNA: TGCGCCAGCAGCTTGATGGGGGTCCCTGGGGCCAACGTCCTGACTTTC.